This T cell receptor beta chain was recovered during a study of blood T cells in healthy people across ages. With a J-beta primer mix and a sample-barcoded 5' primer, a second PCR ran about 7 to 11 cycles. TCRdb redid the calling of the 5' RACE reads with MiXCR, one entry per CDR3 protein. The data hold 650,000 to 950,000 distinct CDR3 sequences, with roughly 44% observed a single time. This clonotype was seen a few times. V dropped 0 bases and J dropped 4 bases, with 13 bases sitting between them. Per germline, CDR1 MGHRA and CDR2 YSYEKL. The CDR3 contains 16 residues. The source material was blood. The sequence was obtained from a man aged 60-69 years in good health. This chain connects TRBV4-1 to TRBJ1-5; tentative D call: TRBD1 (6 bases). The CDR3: CASSQESGVTNQPQHF. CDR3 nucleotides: TGCGCCAGCAGCCAAGAATCAGGGGTCACAAATCAGCCCCAGCATTTT.